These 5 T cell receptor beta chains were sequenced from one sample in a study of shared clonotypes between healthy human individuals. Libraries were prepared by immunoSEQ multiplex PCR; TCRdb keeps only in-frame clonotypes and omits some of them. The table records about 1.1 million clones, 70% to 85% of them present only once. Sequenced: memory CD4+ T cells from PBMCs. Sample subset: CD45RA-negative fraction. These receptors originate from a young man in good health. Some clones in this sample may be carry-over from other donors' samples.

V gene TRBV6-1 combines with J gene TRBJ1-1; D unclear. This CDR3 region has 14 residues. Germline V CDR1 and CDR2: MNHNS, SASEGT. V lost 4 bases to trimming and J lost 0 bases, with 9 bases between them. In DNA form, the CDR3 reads TGTGCCAGCAGTGGAGGAGATATGAACACTGAAGCTTTCTTT. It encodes CASSGGDMNTEAFF.

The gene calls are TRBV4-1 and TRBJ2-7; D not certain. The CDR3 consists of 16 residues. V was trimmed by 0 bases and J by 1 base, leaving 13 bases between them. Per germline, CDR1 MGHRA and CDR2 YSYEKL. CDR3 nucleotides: TGCGCCAGCAGCCAAGAATCGTACTCTCCTTCCTACGAGCAGTACTTC. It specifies CASSQESYSPSYEQYF.

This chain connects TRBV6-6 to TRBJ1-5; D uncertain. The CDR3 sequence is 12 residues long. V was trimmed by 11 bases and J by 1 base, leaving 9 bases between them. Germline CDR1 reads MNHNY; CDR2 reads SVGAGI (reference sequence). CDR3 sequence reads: CAPTRSNQPQHF. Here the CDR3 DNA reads TGTGCCCCTACGAGGAGCAATCAGCCCCAGCATTTT.

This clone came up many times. DNA for the CDR3: TGTGCCAGCAGTGTAGCCCCTTTGGGTTTTCCCGGGGAGCTGTTTTTT. This sequence encodes CASSVAPLGFPGELFF. This chain uses TRBV6-1 with TRBJ2-2; D gene ambiguous. Germline V gene data show CDR1 as MNHNS and CDR2 as SASEGT. This CDR3 is 16 amino acids long. Deletions cut 4 bases from V and 6 bases from J, with 18 bases between.

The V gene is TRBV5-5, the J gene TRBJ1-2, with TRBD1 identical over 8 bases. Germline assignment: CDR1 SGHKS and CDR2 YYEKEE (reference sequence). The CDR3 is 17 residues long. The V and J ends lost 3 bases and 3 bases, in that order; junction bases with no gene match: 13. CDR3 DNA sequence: TGTGCCAGCAGCTCCGACAGGGGTAGTTCTTACGACTATGGCTACACCTTC. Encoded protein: CASSSDRGSSYDYGYTF.